The 18 T cell receptor beta chains below come from one sample, sequenced in a study of T cell repertoires in cytomegalovirus infection (dated by TCRdb to 2018 to 2020). Instrument used: Illumina HiSeq 1500. The raw public data were reprocessed by TCRdb itself: fastp quality trimming at Q25, MiXCR clonotype calling, in-frame beta chains only. Duplicate CDR3 protein sequences are folded into a single record with the most common DNA and genes. In this sample the table shows 600,000 to 800,000 distinct CDR3 sequences, 20% to 25% of which occur a single time. The ten biggest clones cover 6.5% to 10% of the sample. The material sequenced was CD8+ T cells from PBMCs. These receptors all stem from a human donor in good health (CMV status not recorded). Some clones in this sample may be carry-over from other donors' samples.

This clonotype has at least ten counts. The CDR3 DNA is TGTGCCAGCAGCACATCGGGACTCCGAAGCTCCTACAATGAGCAGTTCTTC. This gives the protein CASSTSGLRSSYNEQFF. The chain employs TRBV7-6 and TRBJ2-1, with D possibly TRBD2 on 6 matching bases. CDR1 is SGHVS and CDR2 is FNYEAQ in the germline V gene. V gave up 5 bases and J gave up 0 bases, with 17 bases separating them. The CDR3 runs to 17 residues.

A few counts support this clonotype. V gene TRBV28 combines with J gene TRBJ2-3; 8 bases match TRBD1. J lost 5 bases, V lost 6 bases, and 13 bases had no gene match. From germline, CDR1 is MDHEN and CDR2 SYDVKM. The CDR3 extends over 16 amino acids. The CDR3 bases are TGTGCCAGCAGCAGGGGGCCAGACCATCACGTAGATACGCAGTATTTT. It yields the protein CASSRGPDHHVDTQYF.

The sample holds a few counts of this clonotype. The CDR3 protein is CASSLRDRILSNTGELFF. DNA of the CDR3: TGTGCCAGCAGTCTCCGGGACAGGATCCTTTCGAACACCGGGGAGCTGTTTTTT. This chain connects TRBV28 to TRBJ2-2; TRBD1 aligns across 8 bases. Unmatched junction bases numbered 11, after V lost 5 bases and J lost 0 bases. The germline CDR1 and CDR2 sequences are MDHEN and SYDVKM. CDR3 length equals 18 residues.

The chain combines TRBV23-1 with TRBJ2-7; D not certain. TRBV23-1 is designated an ORF whose function remains uncertain. There are 14 residues in the CDR3. With 8 bases removed from V and 3 bases from J, the gap between germline ends came to 17 bases. The CDR3 is CASPDLSVVYEQYV. The CDR3 DNA is TGCGCCAGCCCCGACCTAAGCGTGGTCTACGAGCAGTACGTC.

At least ten counts were recorded for this clonotype. The J gene is TRBJ2-2, the V gene TRBV28; perhaps TRBD2 as D (5 bases). Germline CDR1 MDHEN, CDR2 SYDVKM. Trimming took 3 bases from V and 4 from J, leaving 12 bases between them. The CDR3 is made up of 15 amino acids. The CDR3 is CASSLPLRGTGELFF. As DNA, the CDR3 is TGTGCCAGCAGTTTGCCCCTCCGGGGCACCGGGGAGCTGTTTTTT.

This clonotype has more than one count but fewer than ten. The V gene is TRBV29-1, the J gene TRBJ1-2; 8 nucleotides agree with TRBD1. Germline trimming cut 6 bases from V and 0 bases from J; bases unmatched to any gene: 6. The germline gives CDR1 SQVTM, CDR2 ANQGSEA. The CDR3 totals 14 residues. CDR3 sequence: CSVATGVANYGYTF. In nucleotides, the CDR3 is TGCAGCGTAGCGACAGGGGTTGCTAACTATGGCTACACCTTC.

V gene TRBV2 combines with J gene TRBJ2-3; possibly TRBD1 for D (5 bases). V lost 3 bases and J lost 0, with 10 bases in between. This CDR3 contains 15 residues. The V gene's germline CDR1 is SNHLY and CDR2 FYNNEI. This CDR3 reads CASSDRQRSTDTQYF. The CDR3 nucleotides read TGTGCCAGCAGTGACCGACAGCGAAGCACAGATACGCAGTATTTT.

The sample holds many counts of this clonotype. This chain connects TRBV7-2 to TRBJ2-1; the match to TRBD2 covers 10 bases. Germline V gene data show CDR1 as SGHTA and CDR2 as FQGNSA. CDR3 length equals 15 residues. With 4 bases clipped from V and 5 bases from J, the junction kept 5 bases outside the gene matches. CDR3 sequence reads: CASSSTSGSNNEQFF. As DNA, the CDR3 is TGTGCCAGCAGCTCGACTAGCGGGTCGAACAATGAGCAGTTCTTC.

The table lists this clonotype with a few counts. J is TRBJ2-5 and V is TRBV5-6, with D unresolved. The V gene lost 0 bases and the J gene lost 7 bases, with 10 bases spanning the gap. This CDR3 contains 13 residues. CDR1 SGHDT and CDR2 YYEEEE come from the germline V gene. The CDR3 DNA follows: TGTGCCAGCAGCTTGGTTGCATATTGGACCCAGTACTTC. Its translation: CASSLVAYWTQYF.

This clonotype came up many times. V usage is TRBV12-3 or TRBV12-4 and J usage is TRBJ1-2; D gene unclear. V lost 6 bases, J lost 8 bases, and 22 bases lay in between. The CDR3 has 15 residues. CDR3 loop: CASSPMREGLVGYTF. Here the CDR3 DNA reads TGTGCCAGCAGCCCGATGAGGGAAGGGTTAGTAGGCTACACCTTC.

This clonotype occurred a few times. The chain combines TRBV5-4 with TRBJ1-4; D is unclear. The V gene's germline CDR1 is SGHNT and CDR2 YYREEE (reference sequence). CDR3 length equals 14 residues. The ends were cut back, 3 bases at V and 5 bases at J, with 11 bases in the middle. The CDR3 DNA follows: TGTGCCAGCAGCTCGGGCCTGACCAATGAAAAACTGTTTTTT. Its translation is CASSSGLTNEKLFF.

The chain joins TRBV6-6 to TRBJ2-7; 8 positions agree with TRBD1. Germline lookup yields CDR1 MNHNY and CDR2 SVGAGI (reference sequence). This CDR3 has 19 residues. With V trimmed by 2 bases and J by 2 bases, 17 bases remained unmatched. This CDR3 is CASSYLRTGKGGRAYEQYV. The CDR3, as DNA: TGTGCCAGCAGTTACCTAAGGACAGGGAAAGGGGGTCGGGCCTACGAGCAGTACGTC.

This clonotype was seen at least ten times. This sequence joins TRBV25-1 and TRBJ1-1; a weak D match, TRBD1 (5 bases). The V and J ends lost 4 bases and 4 bases respectively, with 19 bases between them. The CDR3 is 16 amino acids. The germline V gene has CDR1 MGHDK and CDR2 SYGVNS. The CDR3 sequence: CASSALGGSSVTEAFF. In DNA form, the CDR3 reads TGTGCCAGCAGTGCCTTGGGGGGGTCCAGCGTCACTGAAGCTTTCTTT.

This clonotype has a single count. The V call is TRBV7-9, the J call TRBJ2-5; D gene ambiguous. The CDR3 totals 14 residues. The germline V and J ends were trimmed by 5 bases and 1 base, with 11 bases remaining between them. Germline CDR1 reads SEHNR; CDR2 reads FQNEAQ (reference sequence). The CDR3 nucleotides are TGTGCCAGCAGCCTCCTGGACCTCCAAGAGACCCAGTACTTC. Its protein product is CASSLLDLQETQYF.

The rearrangement links TRBV4-2 to TRBJ2-1; TRBD1 or TRBD2 may be the D gene (5 bases each). The V and J ends lost 0 bases and 7 bases respectively, with 19 bases between them. Germline V gene lookup returns CDR1 LGHNA and CDR2 YNFKEQ. The CDR3 has 17 amino acids. CDR3 amino acids: CASSQDTGTALGNEQFF. In nucleotides, the CDR3 is TGTGCCAGCAGCCAAGATACGGGGACCGCGCTGGGGAATGAGCAGTTCTTC.

This clonotype has only a few counts. The chain has TRBV7-9 and TRBJ1-2, with D perhaps TRBD1 (6 bases). Germline assignment: CDR1 SEHNR and CDR2 FQNEAQ (reference sequence). V was clipped by 4 bases and J by 2 bases, with 14 bases between them. The length of the CDR3 is 15 residues. The CDR3 region has the DNA TGTGCCAGCAGCTCCCGGGACACCGGAAACTATGGCTACACCTTC. It specifies CASSSRDTGNYGYTF.

This clonotype was found a few times. The chain employs TRBV4-3 and TRBJ1-2, with 7 bases lining up with TRBD1. The CDR3 consists of 15 residues. With 0 bases clipped from V and 4 bases from J, the junction kept 5 bases outside the gene matches. Per germline, CDR1 LGHNA and CDR2 YSLEER. DNA of the CDR3: TGCGCCAGCAGCCAAGAGGAGGGGGCGTTCTATGGCTACACCTTC. Amino acids: CASSQEEGAFYGYTF.

A single count supports this clonotype. V gene TRBV20-1 combines with J gene TRBJ1-1; weak D call: TRBD1 (5 bases). Germline V gene lookup returns CDR1 DFQATT and CDR2 SNEGSKA (reference sequence). Deletions cut 6 bases from V and 3 bases from J, with 14 bases between. This CDR3 has 13 amino acids. The DNA for the CDR3 is TGCAGTGCCGAGGGAGTGGGGGACACTGAAGCTTTCTTT. It encodes CSAEGVGDTEAFF.